This T cell receptor beta chain was observed in a study of post-analysis software for immune sequencing data. The wider study: The cohort encompassed relapsing-remitting, secondary progressive and progressive-relapsing multiple sclerosis disease courses.

This clonotype was seen just once. The antigen is not known. Prepared TCR beta cDNA libraries contained unique molecular identifiers. T cells numbering about 0.85 to 10 million yielded cDNA molecules that totaled approximately 500,000. MiXCR, applied by TCRdb to the PCR reads, yields one record per CDR3 protein. The table shows hundreds of thousands of distinct CDR3 sequences, with roughly 40% occurring only once. Deletions cut 5 bases from V and 0 bases from J, with 11 bases between. CDR3 length: 15 residues. Study results and caveats: For normalized Chao1 diversity, multiple sclerosis patients scored significantly lower than controls did. Four or five TRBV segments were more frequent in patients than controls; TRBV5-6, TRBV5-1 and TRBV20-1 belonged to this group. The authors found that F measure strongly co-clustered same-batch samples.

The TCR comes from a girl aged 5-17 years with multiple sclerosis. The gene calls are TRBV12-3 or TRBV12-4 and TRBJ2-1; D uncertain. The sample was blood. In DNA form, the CDR3 reads TGTGCCAGCAGTCAAGGAGTTCCCTCCTACAATGAGCAGTTCTTC. Protein sequence: CASSQGVPSYNEQFF.